This T cell receptor beta chain was profiled in a study of regulatory T cells in long-lasting Graves disease. On the study more broadly: Antithyroid drugs had been taken by newly diagnosed Graves' patients for under 3 months. The study's findings and limits: Persistent disease exhibited a predilection for TRBV28, TRBJ1-2 and TRBJ2-5.

Time point given: newly diagnosed GD, antithyroid drugs for less than 3 months. With RNA extracted from PBMCs as input, the TCR library was made. Staff drew about 10 milliliters of peripheral blood into EDTA tubes. The germline gives CDR1 SQVTM, CDR2 ANQGSEA. CDR3 length: 14 residues. Unmatched junction bases numbered 7, after V lost 7 bases and J lost 2 bases. Library construction for TCR beta used iRepertoire HTBI primers and Arm-PCR of CDR3 regions. TCRdb called the multiplex PCR reads again in MiXCR, with one record for every CDR3 protein. Seen here are about 430,000 distinct CDR3 sequences, over 14% observed once, and the top ten hold about 7.8%. Note on this clonotype: As yet, its antigen is unknown.

The same sample was also studied in work on T cells in Graves' hyperthyroidism and ophthalmopathy. From that paper: A model built on 13 V-J features separated ophthalmopathy from stable hyperthyroidism.

This clonotype was obtained from a middle-aged woman with Graves disease. The V call is TRBV29-1, the J call TRBJ1-3; 8 positions match TRBD1. The source material was peripheral blood mononuclear cells (PBMCs), sampled at new diagnosis, from a patient treated with antithyroid drugs. The CDR3 bases are TGCAGCGGACTAATGACAGGGGCTGGAAACACCATATATTTT. It is translated as CSGLMTGAGNTIYF.